This passage covers 10 T cell receptor beta chains from one sample sequenced in a study of shared clonotypes between healthy human individuals. The assay was immunoSEQ multiplex PCR, and TCRdb's table has in-frame clones only and misses some. The table has about 730,000 clones, approximately 77% seen once. Material: memory CD4+ T cells sorted from blood. Subset indicated: CD45RA-negative fraction. The receptors were sampled from a woman aged 30 to 39 in good health.

The V gene is TRBV15, the J gene TRBJ2-7; 7 nucleotides agree with TRBD2. The V and J ends lost 5 bases and 3 bases, in that order; junction bases with no gene match: 13. Germline V gives CDR1 LNHNV, CDR2 YYDKDF (reference sequence). This CDR3 contains 16 residues. CDR3 nucleotide sequence: TGTGCCACCAGCGCAAAGGAGGCTAGCGGACACTACGAGCAGTACTTC. The encoded protein is CATSAKEASGHYEQYF.

This clone has only a few counts. At the DNA level, this CDR3 is encoded by other sequences in the same sample as well. This rearrangement joins TRBV30 to TRBJ1-2; possible D gene TRBD1, 5 bases. The CDR3 consists of 12 residues. The germline gives CDR1 GTSNPN, CDR2 SVGIG (reference sequence). Between the trimmed V and J ends, which lost 0 bases and 5 bases, there was a span of 7 bases. The CDR3 loop reads CAWSVGGYGYTF. In DNA, the CDR3 is TGTGCCTGGAGTGTTGGGGGTTATGGCTACACCTTC.

The rearrangement links TRBV4-2 to TRBJ2-5; D uncertain. The germline V gene encodes CDR1 LGHNA and CDR2 YNFKEQ. The V end was cut by 1 base, the J end by 5 bases, with 11 bases between. CDR3 size: 14 residues. CDR3 amino acids: CASSQAPTGETQYF. In nucleotides, the CDR3 is TGTGCCAGCAGCCAAGCCCCTACTGGGGAGACCCAGTACTTC.

With regard to this clone: This specimen includes other DNA sequences encoding the same CDR3. V is TRBV5-1 and J is TRBJ2-3; TRBD2 matches 7 bases. Looked up from germline, CDR1 is SGHRS and CDR2 is YFSETQ. The ends lost 1 base at V and 6 bases at J; junction bases unmatched: 14. The CDR3 is made up of 17 amino acids. In DNA form, the CDR3 reads TGCGCCAGCAGCTTGTATCCAGCGGGGAGCTCGGGGGATACGCAGTATTTT. It encodes CASSLYPAGSSGDTQYF.

The V call is TRBV7-9, the J call TRBJ2-1; 8 bases line up with TRBD2. V lost 3 bases, J lost 7 bases, and 8 bases stayed unmatched. This CDR3 contains 15 residues. Germline V gene data show CDR1 as SEHNR and CDR2 as FQNEAQ (reference sequence). DNA for the CDR3: TGTGCCAGCAGCTTTTTCGGGAGGGCCAGGAATGAGCAGTTCTTC. Protein sequence: CASSFFGRARNEQFF. Full variable domain (rest looked up from reference TRBV7-9 and TRBJ2-1): DTGVSQNPRHKITKRGQNVTFRCDPISEHNRLYWYRQTLGQGPEFLTYFQNEAQLEKSRLLSDRFSAERPKGSFSTLEIQRTEQGDSAMYLCASSFFGRARNEQFFGPGTRLTVL.

The V call is TRBV7-2, the J call TRBJ2-2; D is undetermined. In germline, CDR1 is SGHTA, CDR2 FQGNSA. The CDR3 length is 14 residues. With 2 bases removed from V and 4 bases from J, the gap between germline ends came to 8 bases. The CDR3: CASSLWKSTGELFF. DNA for the CDR3: TGTGCCAGCAGCTTATGGAAGAGCACCGGGGAGCTGTTTTTT. Complete variable domain (other parts from reference TRBV7-2 and TRBJ2-2): GAGVSQSPSNKVTEKGKDVELRCDPISGHTALYWYRQSLGQGLEFLIYFQGNSAPDKSGLPSDRFSAERTGGSVSTLTIQRTQQEDSAVYLCASSLWKSTGELFFGEGSRLTVL.

As for this clone: A junction boundary mismatches the germline segment, possibly from a read error. This chain links TRBV14 with TRBJ2-7; D possibly corresponds to TRBD2 (6 bases). CDR1 is SGHDN and CDR2 is FVKESK in the germline V gene. The CDR3 is 12 amino acids. This chain's CDR3 is CASSLHAGTSAF. The CDR3 DNA follows: TGTGCCAGCAGCCTACACGCCGGGACTTCAGCCTTC.

The chain combines TRBV5-1 with TRBJ2-3; 8 bases are a match to TRBD1. Germline-derived CDR1 and CDR2 are SGHRS and YFSETQ. The junction had 2 bases not matched to a gene; V was cut back by 0 bases and J by 2 bases. This CDR3 spans 15 amino acids. The CDR3 DNA reads TGCGCCAGCAGCTTGGACAGGGGGGACACAGATACGCAGTATTTT. Translating gives CASSLDRGDTDTQYF.

This chain uses TRBV29-1 with TRBJ2-5, with 7 bases fitting TRBD1. The J segment lost 2 bases and the V segment lost 2 bases, leaving 5 bases of the junction unmatched. This CDR3 spans 14 amino acids. Germline V gene data show CDR1 as SQVTM and CDR2 as ANQGSEA. CDR3 protein: CSVEYRGKQETQYF. In DNA form, the CDR3 reads TGCAGCGTTGAATACAGGGGAAAGCAAGAGACCCAGTACTTC.

For this clone: A much larger clone lies one base from this, so it may be a read error. This CDR3 is also generated by other DNA sequences in the sample. The chain carries TRBV7-8 and TRBJ2-7; 7 bases are a match to TRBD2. The germline CDR1 and CDR2 sequences are SGHVS and FQNEAQ. With 7 bases clipped from V and 0 bases from J, the junction kept 6 bases outside the gene matches. This CDR3 has 14 amino acids. The CDR3 loop reads CASTPQRDSYEQYF. In DNA, the CDR3 is TGTGCCAGCACCCCTCAGCGGGACTCCTACGAGCAGTACTTC.